These 24 T cell receptor beta chains originate from one sample sequenced in a study of graft-versus-host responses after intestinal transplantation. Clones were sequenced by immunoSEQ multiplex PCR, and TCRdb holds only the in-frame ones, with some missing. The data hold almost 85,000 clones, with 75% to 95% observed a single time. What these receptors recognize is not known. The starting material was unstimulated CD4+ T cells sorted from spleen or lymph node cells, obtained before intestinal transplant. These receptors all come from a human donor who received an intestinal transplant.

This sequence joins TRBV30 and TRBJ2-3, with TRBD2 matching 8 bases. The CDR3 is 13 amino acids. CDR1 and CDR2 (germline): GTSNPN, SVGIG (reference sequence). Losses at the gene ends were 1 base for V and 6 bases for J; bases not matched to a gene: 3. Here the CDR3 DNA reads TGTGCCTGGAGTGCTCGCGGGGGGGATACGCAGTATTTT. Protein: CAWSARGGDTQYF.

This chain uses TRBV29-1 with TRBJ2-1, with TRBD1 as a possible D gene (6 bases). The V end was cut by 0 bases, the J end by 0 bases, with 15 bases between. There are 17 residues in the CDR3. Germline CDR1 is SQVTM and CDR2 is ANQGSEA. The CDR3 bases are TGCAGCGTTGAAGAAACCCCCACAGGGAGCTCCTACAATGAGCAGTTCTTC. Protein sequence: CSVEETPTGSSYNEQFF.

The genes are TRBV7-9 and TRBJ1-1; D is undetermined. Trimming cost V 4 bases and J 1 base, with 7 bases left between them. The germline CDR1 and CDR2 sequences are SEHNR and FQNEAQ (reference sequence). The CDR3 loop spans 13 amino acids. CDR3 nucleotides: TGTGCCAGCAGCTCTCCTTGGAACACTGAAGCTTTCTTT. Its protein is CASSSPWNTEAFF.

The V and J genes are TRBV11-2 and TRBJ1-6; tentatively, D is TRBD1 (5 bases). Germline lookup yields CDR1 SGHAT and CDR2 FQNNGV. The CDR3 length is 16 residues. The germline V and J ends were trimmed by 4 bases and 0 bases, with 10 bases remaining between them. CDR3 in DNA: TGTGCCAGCAGCTCGCGGGGGTACTCCTATAATTCACCCCTCCACTTT. This translates into CASSSRGYSYNSPLHF.

This chain joins TRBV5-1 and TRBJ2-1, with TRBD2 identical over 8 bases. Germline trimming cut 4 bases from V and 8 bases from J; bases unmatched to any gene: 14. Germline V gene data show CDR1 as SGHRS and CDR2 as YFSETQ. This CDR3 spans 16 amino acids. The DNA of the CDR3 is TGCGCCAGCAGCAATACTCTAAGCGGGGGTAGAGATGAGCAGTTCTTC. Amino acid sequence: CASSNTLSGGRDEQFF.

This chain connects TRBV30 to TRBJ2-5; tentatively, D is TRBD2 (6 bases). The CDR3 has 13 amino acids. V was pared by 3 bases and J by 8 bases, with 16 bases between. Germline CDR1 GTSNPN, CDR2 SVGIG (reference sequence). DNA of the CDR3: TGTGCCTGGAGGCCGGGACTCTCCCTAACCCAGTACTTC. Translating gives CAWRPGLSLTQYF.

The rearrangement joins TRBV7-2 to TRBJ1-4; the match to TRBD1 covers 8 bases. After removal of 2 bases from V and 7 bases from J, the junction contained 6 bases not matched to a gene. The germline V gene has CDR1 SGHTA and CDR2 FQGNSA. The CDR3 is made up of 15 amino acids. CDR3 DNA: TGTGCCAGCAGCTTACAGGGGGCGCAGGGTGAAAAACTGTTTTTT. Its protein is CASSLQGAQGEKLFF.

The V gene is TRBV5-1, the J gene TRBJ1-1, with TRBD1 matching 9 bases. V trimming: 4 bases; J trimming: 2 bases; junction bases outside the gene matches: 3. CDR3 length: 14 amino acids. Germline V lookup: CDR1 SGHRS, CDR2 YFSETQ. The CDR3, as DNA: TGCGCCAGCAGCGGGGGACAGGGAAACACTGAAGCTTTCTTT. Protein sequence: CASSGGQGNTEAFF.

This clone is a singleton in its sample. The chain links TRBV30 to TRBJ1-2; the D is unclear. The germline V and J ends were trimmed by 2 bases and 4 bases, with 14 bases remaining between them. The germline gives CDR1 GTSNPN, CDR2 SVGIG (reference sequence). The CDR3 is 14 residues long. This CDR3 reads CAWSTGILAYGYTF. CDR3 sequence (DNA): TGTGCCTGGAGTACCGGGATTCTGGCCTATGGCTACACCTTC.

The sample holds one count of this clone. This sequence joins TRBV7-9 and TRBJ2-2, with D perhaps TRBD1 (6 bases). V lost 3 bases to trimming and J lost 4 bases, with 9 bases between them. The CDR3 has 14 amino acids. From germline, CDR1 is SEHNR and CDR2 FQNEAQ (reference sequence). CDR3 sequence: CASSFPGATGELFF. Here the CDR3 DNA reads TGTGCCAGCAGCTTCCCAGGGGCCACCGGGGAGCTGTTTTTT.

This clone was seen once. CDR3 region: CAWSYTGGGTDTEAFF. The CDR3 coding sequence is TGTGCCTGGAGTTATACAGGGGGGGGGACGGACACTGAAGCTTTCTTT. The V gene is TRBV30, the J gene TRBJ1-1; 8 bases line up with TRBD1. V shed 2 bases and J 3 bases; nucleotides not matched to a gene: 11. The CDR3 is made up of 16 amino acids. Per the germline V gene, CDR1 is GTSNPN and CDR2 is SVGIG (reference sequence).

This chain uses TRBV27 with TRBJ2-1; 8 bases fit TRBD2. Germline CDR1 is MNHEY and CDR2 is SMNVEV (reference sequence). This CDR3 has 15 residues. V was clipped by 6 bases and J by 4 bases; unmatched bases: 8. CDR3 amino acids: CASSPKAGVYNEQFF. CDR3 DNA sequence: TGTGCCAGCAGCCCCAAAGCGGGGGTTTACAATGAGCAGTTCTTC.

V usage is TRBV7-9 and J usage is TRBJ1-2, with 9 bases matching TRBD1. This CDR3 has 14 residues. V was pared by 4 bases and J by 7 bases, with 7 bases of the junction left unmatched. Per the germline V gene, CDR1 is SEHNR and CDR2 is FQNEAQ (reference sequence). The CDR3 region has the DNA TGTGCCAGCAGCTCGGGACAGGGTTTTGTTGGCTACACCTTC. Its protein is CASSSGQGFVGYTF.

This sequence joins TRBV11-2 and TRBJ1-5; D ambiguous. This CDR3 spans 13 amino acids. CDR1 and CDR2 from the germline V gene are SGHAT and FQNNGV. V was shortened by 2 bases and J by 5 bases, with 7 bases between the two germline ends. The CDR3 is CASSLSFDQPQHF. The CDR3 bases are TGTGCCAGCAGCTTATCGTTCGATCAGCCCCAGCATTTT. Based on the CDR3 plus reference TRBV11-2 and TRBJ1-5, the full variable domain is EAGVAQSPRYKIIEKRQSVAFWCNPISGHATLYWYQQILGQGPKLLIQFQNNGVVDDSQLPKDRFSAERLKGVDSTLKIQPAKLEDSAVYLCASSLSFDQPQHFGDGTRLSIL.

The chain has TRBV7-9 and TRBJ2-7; D is ambiguous. The CDR3 has 13 amino acids. Trimming removed 5 bases at V and 1 base at J, with 9 bases between. CDR1 SEHNR and CDR2 FQNEAQ come from the germline V gene (reference sequence). The CDR3 coding sequence is TGTGCCAGCAGCCCTAATCCGTCCTACGAGCAGTACTTC. Translated: CASSPNPSYEQYF.

The chain has TRBV21-1 and TRBJ2-7; the DNA was not compared with TRBD2, the D call given in the table. TRBV21-1 counts as a pseudogene. CDR3 size: 14 residues. The CDR3 DNA reads TGTGCCAGCCGCCCCATCCGGAGGCGGGGCGAGCAGTACTTC. This encodes CASRPIRRRGEQYF.

The gene calls are TRBV5-4 and TRBJ2-7, with TRBD1 matching 9 bases. CDR1 is SGHNT, CDR2 YYREEE, per germline (reference sequence). This CDR3 is built from 15 residues. V lost 4 bases to trimming and J lost 5 bases; unmatched junction nucleotides: 10. The CDR3 loop reads CASSSAGTGINEQYF. The CDR3 DNA follows: TGTGCCAGCAGCAGCGCCGGGACAGGGATCAACGAGCAGTACTTC.

V is TRBV2 and J is TRBJ1-1, with a weak D call TRBD1 (5 bases). The length of the CDR3 is 12 residues. Looked up from germline, CDR1 is SNHLY and CDR2 is FYNNEI. V was shortened by 7 bases and J by 7 bases, with 13 bases between the two germline ends. CDR3 DNA sequence: TGTGCCAGCATTGCCGGGGGTCGTGAAGCTTTCTTT. Encoded protein: CASIAGGREAFF.

CDR3 bases: TGTGCCAGTAGTCCACCCACTCTAGCGCCACAGAACACTGAAGCTTTCTTT. Its translation: CASSPPTLAPQNTEAFF. The V and J genes are TRBV19 and TRBJ1-1; D gene unclear. Trimming pared 5 bases from V and 1 base from J, leaving 20 bases between. There are 17 residues in the CDR3. The germline gives CDR1 LNHDA, CDR2 SQIVND (reference sequence).

The rearrangement joins TRBV4-3 to TRBJ1-1; D uncertain. Trimming removed 0 bases at V and 3 bases at J, with 5 bases between. CDR1 and CDR2 from the germline V gene are LGHNA and YSLEER. The CDR3 runs 13 residues. The CDR3 coding sequence is TGCGCCAGCAGCCAAGATGCGGACACTGAAGCTTTCTTT. Its protein is CASSQDADTEAFF.

J is TRBJ2-3 and V is TRBV10-3; 14 bases align to TRBD2. With 7 bases clipped from V and 4 bases from J, the junction kept 7 bases outside the gene matches. Germline assignment: CDR1 ENHRY and CDR2 SYGVKD. The CDR3 length is 16 residues. The CDR3 DNA reads as TGTGCCATCACCGCGACTAGCGGGAGGGTTGCAGATACGCAGTATTTT. It codes for CAITATSGRVADTQYF.

This chain uses TRBV2 with TRBJ2-7; no clear D gene. The end of the DNA is better explained by TRBJ2-1, so the J call may be wrong. CDR3 length: 13 residues. CDR1 and CDR2 from the germline V gene are SNHLY and FYNNEI. The CDR3 spells CASTLTIGNEQFF. The CDR3 bases are TGTGCCAGCACTCTTACTATAGGAAATGAGCAGTTCTTC.

V usage is TRBV4-3 and J usage is TRBJ1-5; D not certain. The ends were cut back, 0 bases at V and 5 bases at J, with 8 bases in the middle. The CDR3 covers 14 residues. Germline values: CDR1 LGHNA, CDR2 YSLEER. This chain's CDR3 is CASSQDRGYQPQHF. As DNA, the CDR3 is TGCGCCAGCAGCCAAGATCGGGGTTATCAGCCCCAGCATTTT.

This clone was counted only a few times. V is TRBV6-6 and J is TRBJ2-2; 9 nucleotides match TRBD1. From germline, CDR1 is MNHNY and CDR2 SVGAGI (reference sequence). Trimming took 5 bases from V and 5 from J; bases not matched to a gene: 9. This CDR3 has 16 residues. CDR3 sequence (DNA): TGTGCCAGCAGTCCCCCCGGGACAGGGAGGACCGGGGAGCTGTTTTTT. This codes for CASSPPGTGRTGELFF.